The sequence of this TCR beta chain was determined in a study of cytomegalovirus exposure and HLA in healthy donors. Study overall: The roughly 100 million unique TCR beta sequences, from about 190 million T cells, were found by an earlier analysis. Broader study findings: Evidence from a later analysis indicated that most CMV-associated TCR beta chains looked HLA-restricted.

This CDR3 has 15 amino acids. Germline V gene lookup returns CDR1 ENHRY and CDR2 SYGVKD. V dropped 0 bases and J dropped 7; count of bases not matched to a gene: 0. Use of 60 Vbeta and 13 Jbeta primers characterized the PCR. The table came from immunoSEQ multiplex PCR; TCRdb's copy has only in-frame clones and leaves some out. In the table there are about 110,000 clones, about 85% of which are singletons. About this clone itself: What it binds is unknown.

The clonotype was recovered from a man aged 30-40 years in good health and CMV-seronegative. The chain combines TRBV10-3 with TRBJ1-6; 10 positions match TRBD1. Material: PBMCs. The CDR3 reads CAISESDRGNSPLHF. Written as DNA, the CDR3 is TGTGCCATCAGTGAGTCGGACAGGGGGAATTCACCCCTCCACTTT.